What follows is one T cell receptor beta chain and its context. The antigen is undetermined. Every donor was a healthy Caucasian. These data originate in a study of identical twins. Study-level results: Monozygotic twins shared more out-of-frame TCR alpha than recombination models predicted.

Each CDR3 protein gets one entry after TCRdb re-called the 5' RACE reads with MiXCR. The sample includes roughly 470,000 distinct CDR3 sequences, over 11% of them seen just once. V lost 1 base to trimming and J lost 8 bases, with 17 bases between them. The CDR3 is made up of 15 amino acids. The V gene's germline CDR1 is SGHDN and CDR2 FVKESK. This same sample was also part of a study on yellow fever vaccine responses in identical twins.

Sequencing was performed on CD4+ T cells sorted from blood. The chain combines TRBV14 with TRBJ1-2; D is ambiguous. The origin of this receptor is a woman aged 18 to 35 in good health. CDR3 region: CASSQGTRPGRGYTF. Written as DNA, the CDR3 is TGTGCCAGCAGCCAAGGAACCCGTCCCGGTAGGGGCTACACCTTC.